The 8 T cell receptor beta chains below were found in one sample sequenced in a study of blood T cell repertoires in COVID-19. Assay: immunoSEQ multiplex PCR; the TCRdb copy retains only in-frame clones and omits some. The data hold fewer than 250,000 clones, with about 83% observed a single time. Specimen: peripheral blood. Receptors originate from a human donor in a cohort sampled during active COVID-19.

J is TRBJ1-2 and V is TRBV19; 7 bases match TRBD1. Germline CDR1 LNHDA, CDR2 SQIVND (reference sequence). The CDR3 runs 12 residues. The junction had 1 base not matched to a gene; V was cut back by 7 bases and J by 2 bases. The CDR3 spells CASKQGNYGYTF. The CDR3 nucleotides read TGTGCCAGTAAACAGGGGAACTATGGCTACACCTTC.

V and J are TRBV28 and TRBJ1-1; possibly TRBD1 for D (5 bases). V shed 10 bases and J shed 11 bases, with 26 bases lying between them. Germline CDR1 MDHEN, CDR2 SYDVKM. This CDR3 comprises 14 residues. Written as DNA, the CDR3 is TGTGCCATCCTTCCGGGACCCCCGGCGGGGAACGCTTTCTTT. This encodes CAILPGPPAGNAFF.

This chain uses TRBV5-1 with TRBJ1-5; TRBD1 matches 7 bases. Germline CDR1 SGHRS, CDR2 YFSETQ. The CDR3 sequence is 14 residues long. The J segment lost 8 bases and the V segment lost 4 bases, leaving 9 bases of the junction unmatched. The CDR3 loop is CASSRDSPTEPQHF. In nucleotides, the CDR3 is TGCGCCAGCAGCCGGGACAGCCCCACGGAGCCCCAGCATTTT.

V usage is TRBV2 and J usage is TRBJ1-5; D is possibly TRBD1 (5 bases). Trimming took off 4 bases at V and 6 bases at J, with 13 bases between the two ends. From germline, CDR1 is SNHLY and CDR2 FYNNEI. This CDR3 contains 14 residues. CDR3 in amino acids: CASSAQGYGQPQHF. In nucleotides, the CDR3 is TGTGCCAGCAGTGCTCAGGGATACGGTCAGCCCCAGCATTTT.

Many counts were recorded for this clone. The chain employs TRBV28 and TRBJ2-5; maybe TRBD1 (5 bases). The germline V gene has CDR1 MDHEN and CDR2 SYDVKM. This CDR3 is built from 13 residues. Trimming took 5 bases from V and 4 from J, leaving 11 bases between them. The CDR3 nucleotides are TGTGCCAGCAGTGGCGCAGGGTCAGAGACCCAGTACTTC. The encoded protein is CASSGAGSETQYF.

The chain is built from TRBV3-1 (or the pseudogene TRBV3-2) and TRBJ2-5, with 11 bases fitting TRBD2. Germline CDR1 is LGHDT and CDR2 is YNNKEL (reference sequence). The V gene end was trimmed by 0 bases and the J gene end by 7 bases; junction bases not matched to a gene: 10. The CDR3 runs 17 residues. CDR3 protein: CASSQDHSGGARGTQYF. In DNA form, the CDR3 reads TGTGCCAGCAGCCAAGATCATAGCGGGGGGGCCAGAGGGACCCAGTACTTC.

The chain has TRBV6-4 and TRBJ2-3, with a weak D call TRBD2 (5 bases). CDR3 length: 13 amino acids. Trimming pared 3 bases from V and 6 bases from J, leaving 10 bases between. Germline CDR1 and CDR2: MRHNA and SNTAGT. CDR3 bases: TGTGCCAGCAGTGAGGGAGTTTGGGATACGCAGTATTTT. Amino acid sequence: CASSEGVWDTQYF.

V and J are TRBV18 and TRBJ1-1, with unresolved D. The ends were cut back, 2 bases at V and 12 bases at J, with 13 bases in the middle. From germline, CDR1 is KGHSH and CDR2 LQKENI. The CDR3 is 12 residues long. The CDR3 DNA follows: TGTGCCAGCTCACCAGGCAGAACCCGAACTTTCTTT. Amino acids: CASSPGRTRTFF.